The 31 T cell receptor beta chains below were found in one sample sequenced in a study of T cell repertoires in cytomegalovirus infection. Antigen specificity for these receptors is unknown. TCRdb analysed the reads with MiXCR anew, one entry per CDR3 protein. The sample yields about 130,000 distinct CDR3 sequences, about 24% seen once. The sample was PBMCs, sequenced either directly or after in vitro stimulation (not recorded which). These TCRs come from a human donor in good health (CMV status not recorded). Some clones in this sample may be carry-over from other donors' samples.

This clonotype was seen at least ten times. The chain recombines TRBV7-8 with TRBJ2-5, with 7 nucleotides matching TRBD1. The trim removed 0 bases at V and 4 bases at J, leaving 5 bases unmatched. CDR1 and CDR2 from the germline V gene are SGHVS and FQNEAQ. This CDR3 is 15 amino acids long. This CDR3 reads CASSLARTGGETQYF. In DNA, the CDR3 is TGTGCCAGCAGCTTAGCCAGGACAGGAGGAGAGACCCAGTACTTC.

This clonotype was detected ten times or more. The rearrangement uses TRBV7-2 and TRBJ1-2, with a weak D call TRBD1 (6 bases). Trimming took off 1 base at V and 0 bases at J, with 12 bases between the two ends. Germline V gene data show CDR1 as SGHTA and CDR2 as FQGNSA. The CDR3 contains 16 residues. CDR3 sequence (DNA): TGTGCCAGCAGCTTAGTTGGGACACCTACTAACTATGGCTACACCTTC. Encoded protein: CASSLVGTPTNYGYTF.

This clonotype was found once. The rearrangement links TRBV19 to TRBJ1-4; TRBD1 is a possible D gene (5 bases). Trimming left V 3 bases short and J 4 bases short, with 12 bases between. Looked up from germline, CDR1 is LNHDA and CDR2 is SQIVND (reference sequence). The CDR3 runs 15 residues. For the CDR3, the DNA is TGTGCCAGTAGTATTTTGGGGGGGGTTAATGAAAAACTGTTTTTT. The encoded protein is CASSILGGVNEKLFF.

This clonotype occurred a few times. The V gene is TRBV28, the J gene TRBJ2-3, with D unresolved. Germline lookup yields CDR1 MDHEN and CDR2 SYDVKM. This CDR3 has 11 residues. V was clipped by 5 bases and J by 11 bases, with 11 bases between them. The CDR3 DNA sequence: TGTGCCAGCAGTGCCCGCGTAGGGCAGTATTTT. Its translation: CASSARVGQYF.

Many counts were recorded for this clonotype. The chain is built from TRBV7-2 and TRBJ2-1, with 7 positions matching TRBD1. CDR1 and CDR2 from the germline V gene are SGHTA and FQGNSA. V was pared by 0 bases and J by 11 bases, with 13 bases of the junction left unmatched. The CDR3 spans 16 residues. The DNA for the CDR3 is TGTGCCAGCAGCTTAGCCTCCGGGACAGAGTCATTTAAGCAGTTCTTC. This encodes CASSLASGTESFKQFF. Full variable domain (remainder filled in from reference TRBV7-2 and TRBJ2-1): GAGVSQSPSNKVTEKGKDVELRCDPISGHTALYWYRQSLGQGLEFLIYFQGNSAPDKSGLPSDRFSAERTGGSVSTLTIQRTQQEDSAVYLCASSLASGTESFKQFFGPGTRLTVL.

CDR3 protein: CASRRPGLASNTGELFF. Written as DNA, the CDR3 is TGTGCCAGCAGGAGGCCGGGACTAGCGTCGAACACCGGGGAGCTGTTTTTT. The rearrangement uses TRBV6-1 and TRBJ2-2, with TRBD2 matching 10 bases. The CDR3 contains 17 residues. The germline V gene encodes CDR1 MNHNS and CDR2 SASEGT. V trimming: 6 bases; J trimming: 0 bases; junction bases outside the gene matches: 7.

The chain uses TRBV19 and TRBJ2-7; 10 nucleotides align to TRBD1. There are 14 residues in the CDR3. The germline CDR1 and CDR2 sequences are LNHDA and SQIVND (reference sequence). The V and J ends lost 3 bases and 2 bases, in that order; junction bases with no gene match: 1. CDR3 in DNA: TGTGCCAGTAGTATGACAGGGGGCGCCTACGAGCAGTACTTC. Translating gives CASSMTGGAYEQYF.

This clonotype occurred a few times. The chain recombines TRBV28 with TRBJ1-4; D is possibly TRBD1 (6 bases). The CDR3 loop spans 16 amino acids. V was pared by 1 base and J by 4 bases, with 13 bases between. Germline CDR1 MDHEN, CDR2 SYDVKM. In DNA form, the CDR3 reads TGTGCCAGCAGTTTATTCCCGGGACAAGTTAATGAAAAACTGTTTTTT. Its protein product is CASSLFPGQVNEKLFF.

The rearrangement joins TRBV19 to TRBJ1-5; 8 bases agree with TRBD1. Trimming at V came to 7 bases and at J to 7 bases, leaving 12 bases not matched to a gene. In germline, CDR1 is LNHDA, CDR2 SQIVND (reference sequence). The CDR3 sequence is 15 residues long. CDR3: CASTLARTGRQPQHF. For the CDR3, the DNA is TGTGCCAGTACCCTAGCCCGGACAGGGCGCCAGCCCCAGCATTTT.

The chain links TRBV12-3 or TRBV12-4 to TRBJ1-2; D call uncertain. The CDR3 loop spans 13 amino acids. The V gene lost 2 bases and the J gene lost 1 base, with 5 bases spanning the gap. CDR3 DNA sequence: TGTGCCAGCAGTTTACAGGTTAACTATGGCTACACCTTC. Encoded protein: CASSLQVNYGYTF.

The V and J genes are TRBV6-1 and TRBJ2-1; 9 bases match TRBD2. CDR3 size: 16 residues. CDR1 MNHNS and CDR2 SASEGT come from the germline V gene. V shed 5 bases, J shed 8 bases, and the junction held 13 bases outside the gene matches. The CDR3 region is CASSPLRVAGVYEQFF. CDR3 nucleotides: TGTGCCAGCAGTCCCCTTCGAGTAGCGGGAGTTTATGAGCAGTTCTTC.

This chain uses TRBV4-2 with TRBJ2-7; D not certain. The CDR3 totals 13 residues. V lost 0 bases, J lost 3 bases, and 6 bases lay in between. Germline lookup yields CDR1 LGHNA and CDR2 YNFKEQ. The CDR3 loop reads CASSQDVLYEQYF. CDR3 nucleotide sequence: TGTGCCAGCAGCCAAGATGTCCTCTACGAGCAGTACTTC.

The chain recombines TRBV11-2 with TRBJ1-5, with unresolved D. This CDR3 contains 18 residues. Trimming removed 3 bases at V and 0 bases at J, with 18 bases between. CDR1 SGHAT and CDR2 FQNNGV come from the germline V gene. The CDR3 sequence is CASSFSVTWGSSNQPQHF. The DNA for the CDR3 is TGTGCCAGCAGCTTTTCCGTCACATGGGGTAGTAGCAATCAGCCCCAGCATTTT. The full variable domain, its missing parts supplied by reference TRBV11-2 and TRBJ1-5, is EAGVAQSPRYKIIEKRQSVAFWCNPISGHATLYWYQQILGQGPKLLIQFQNNGVVDDSQLPKDRFSAERLKGVDSTLKIQPAKLEDSAVYLCASSFSVTWGSSNQPQHFGDGTRLSIL.

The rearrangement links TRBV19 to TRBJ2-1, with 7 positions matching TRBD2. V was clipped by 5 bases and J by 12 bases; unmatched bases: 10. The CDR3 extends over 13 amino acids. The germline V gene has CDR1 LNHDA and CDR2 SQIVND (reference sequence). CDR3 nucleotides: TGTGCCAGTAGTCTCAGACTAGCCCCCAGGCAGTTCTTC. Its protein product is CASSLRLAPRQFF.

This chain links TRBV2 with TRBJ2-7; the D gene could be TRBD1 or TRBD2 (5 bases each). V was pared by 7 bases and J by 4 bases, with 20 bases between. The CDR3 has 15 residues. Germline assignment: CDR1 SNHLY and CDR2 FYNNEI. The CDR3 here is CASNPVGRVAYEQYF. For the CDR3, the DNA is TGTGCCAGCAACCCTGTGGGGCGGGTGGCATACGAGCAGTACTTC.

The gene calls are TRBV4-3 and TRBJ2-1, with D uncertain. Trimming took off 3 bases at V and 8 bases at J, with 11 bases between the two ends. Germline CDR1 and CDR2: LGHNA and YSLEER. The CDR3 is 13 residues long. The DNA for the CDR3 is TGCGCCAGCAGCCAGGCTCGTAGCTATGAGCAGTTCTTC. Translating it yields CASSQARSYEQFF.

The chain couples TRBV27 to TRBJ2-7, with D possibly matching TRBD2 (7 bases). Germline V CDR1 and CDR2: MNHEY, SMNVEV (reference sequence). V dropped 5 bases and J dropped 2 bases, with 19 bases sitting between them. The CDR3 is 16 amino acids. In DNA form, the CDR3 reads TGTGCCAGCAGTGCCCGGGGCATCGGGGGGCCCTACGAGCAGTACTTC. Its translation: CASSARGIGGPYEQYF.

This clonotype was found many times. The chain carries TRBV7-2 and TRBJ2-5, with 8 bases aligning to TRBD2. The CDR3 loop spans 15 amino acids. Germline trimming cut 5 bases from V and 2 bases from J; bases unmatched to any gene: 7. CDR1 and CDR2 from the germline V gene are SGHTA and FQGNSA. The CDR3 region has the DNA TGTGCCAGCAGCACCCCGACTAGCGCGCAAGAGACCCAGTACTTC. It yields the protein CASSTPTSAQETQYF.

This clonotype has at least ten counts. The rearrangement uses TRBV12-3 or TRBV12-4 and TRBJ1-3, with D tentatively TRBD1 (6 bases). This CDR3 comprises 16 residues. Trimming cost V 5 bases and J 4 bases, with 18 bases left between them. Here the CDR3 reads CASSQTRGIGGNTIYF. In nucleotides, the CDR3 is TGTGCCAGCAGTCAGACCAGGGGAATAGGAGGAAACACCATATATTTT.

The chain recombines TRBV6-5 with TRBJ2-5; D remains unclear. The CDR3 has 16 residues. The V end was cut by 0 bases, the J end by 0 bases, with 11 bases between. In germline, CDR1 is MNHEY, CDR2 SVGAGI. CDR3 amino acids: CASSYSDPTNQETQYF. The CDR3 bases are TGTGCCAGCAGTTACTCTGACCCAACTAACCAAGAGACCCAGTACTTC.

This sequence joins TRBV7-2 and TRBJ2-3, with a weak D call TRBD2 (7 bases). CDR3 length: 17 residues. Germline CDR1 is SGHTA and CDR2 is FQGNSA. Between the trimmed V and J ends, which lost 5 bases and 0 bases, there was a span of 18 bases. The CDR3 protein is CASSPRGLAVSTDTQYF. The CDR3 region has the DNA TGTGCCAGCAGCCCCCGGGGGCTAGCGGTTAGCACAGATACGCAGTATTTT.

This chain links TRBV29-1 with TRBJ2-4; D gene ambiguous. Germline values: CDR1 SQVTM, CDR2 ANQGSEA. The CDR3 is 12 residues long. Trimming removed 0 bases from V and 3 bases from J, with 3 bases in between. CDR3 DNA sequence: TGCAGCGTTGAAGATGGCAAAAACATTCAGTACTTC. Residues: CSVEDGKNIQYF.

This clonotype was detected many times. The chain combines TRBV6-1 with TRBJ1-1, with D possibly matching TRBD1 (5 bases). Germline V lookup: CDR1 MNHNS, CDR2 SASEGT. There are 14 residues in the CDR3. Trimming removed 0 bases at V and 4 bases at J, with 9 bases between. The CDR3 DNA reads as TGTGCCAGCAGTGAAGCACCGGGGGGCACTGAAGCTTTCTTT. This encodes CASSEAPGGTEAFF.

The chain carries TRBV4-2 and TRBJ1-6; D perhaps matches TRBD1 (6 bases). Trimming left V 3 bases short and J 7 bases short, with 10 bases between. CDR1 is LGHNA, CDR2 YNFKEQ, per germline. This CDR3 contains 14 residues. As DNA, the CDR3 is TGTGCCAGCAGCCAGGACAGACTCAATTCACCCCTCCACTTT. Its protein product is CASSQDRLNSPLHF.

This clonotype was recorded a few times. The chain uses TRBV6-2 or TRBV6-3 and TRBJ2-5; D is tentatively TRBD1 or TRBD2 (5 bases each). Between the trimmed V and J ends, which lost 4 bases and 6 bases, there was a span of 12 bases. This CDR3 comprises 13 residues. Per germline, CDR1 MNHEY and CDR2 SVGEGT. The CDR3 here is CASSLWDLKTQYF. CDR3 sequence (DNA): TGTGCCAGCAGTTTATGGGACCTGAAGACCCAGTACTTC.

CDR3 in DNA: TGTGCCAGCAGTGAACTGACTAGCTCGGCCGGGGAGCTGTTTTTT. Translating gives CASSELTSSAGELFF. The V gene is TRBV2, the J gene TRBJ2-2; 7 bases are shared with TRBD2. Per germline, CDR1 SNHLY and CDR2 FYNNEI. The CDR3 has 15 residues. J lost 6 bases, V lost 2 bases, and 6 bases had no gene match.

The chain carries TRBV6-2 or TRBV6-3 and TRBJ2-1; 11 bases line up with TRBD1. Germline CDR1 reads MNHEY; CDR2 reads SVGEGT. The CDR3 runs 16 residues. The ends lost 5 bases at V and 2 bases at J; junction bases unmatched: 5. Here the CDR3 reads CASSDGTGGAYNEQFF. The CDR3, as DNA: TGTGCCAGCAGTGACGGGACAGGGGGTGCCTACAATGAGCAGTTCTTC.

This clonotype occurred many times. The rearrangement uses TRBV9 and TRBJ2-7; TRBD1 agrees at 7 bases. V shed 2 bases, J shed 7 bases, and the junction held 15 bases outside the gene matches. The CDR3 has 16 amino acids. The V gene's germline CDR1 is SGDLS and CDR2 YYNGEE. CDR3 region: CASSVQPGGDVGEQYF. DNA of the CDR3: TGTGCCAGCAGCGTTCAACCAGGGGGAGACGTCGGAGAGCAGTACTTC.

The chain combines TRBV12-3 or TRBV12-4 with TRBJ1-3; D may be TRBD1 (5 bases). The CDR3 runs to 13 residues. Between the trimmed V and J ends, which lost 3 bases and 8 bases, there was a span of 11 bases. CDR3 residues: CASSFLGRDTIYF. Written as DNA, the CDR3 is TGTGCCAGCAGTTTTCTTGGCAGGGACACCATATATTTT.

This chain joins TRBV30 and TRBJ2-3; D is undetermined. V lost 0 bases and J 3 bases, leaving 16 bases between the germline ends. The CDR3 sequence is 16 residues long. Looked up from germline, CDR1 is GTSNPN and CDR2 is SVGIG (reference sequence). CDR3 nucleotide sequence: TGTGCCTGGAGTGTATACGATCTGCCAAGGACAGATACGCAGTATTTT. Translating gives CAWSVYDLPRTDTQYF.

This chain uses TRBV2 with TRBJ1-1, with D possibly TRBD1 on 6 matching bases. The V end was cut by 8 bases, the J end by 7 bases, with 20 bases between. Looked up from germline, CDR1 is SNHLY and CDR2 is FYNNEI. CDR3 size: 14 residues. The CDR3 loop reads CASGGARYFGEAFF. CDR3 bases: TGTGCCAGCGGGGGGGCCAGGTATTTTGGTGAAGCTTTCTTT.